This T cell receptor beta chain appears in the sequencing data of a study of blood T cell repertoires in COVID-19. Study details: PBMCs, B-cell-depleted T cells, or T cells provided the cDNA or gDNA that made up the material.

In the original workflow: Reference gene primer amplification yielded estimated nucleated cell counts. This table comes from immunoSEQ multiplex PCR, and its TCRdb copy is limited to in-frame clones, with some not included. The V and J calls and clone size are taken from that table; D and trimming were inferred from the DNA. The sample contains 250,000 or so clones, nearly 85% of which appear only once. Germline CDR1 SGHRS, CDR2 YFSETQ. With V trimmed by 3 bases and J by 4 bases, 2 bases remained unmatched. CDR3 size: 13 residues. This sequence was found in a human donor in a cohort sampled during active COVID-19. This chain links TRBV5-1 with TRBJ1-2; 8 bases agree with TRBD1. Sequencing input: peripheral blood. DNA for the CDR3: TGCGCCAGCAGCTCAACAGGGGGCTATGGCTACACCTTC. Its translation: CASSSTGGYGYTF.